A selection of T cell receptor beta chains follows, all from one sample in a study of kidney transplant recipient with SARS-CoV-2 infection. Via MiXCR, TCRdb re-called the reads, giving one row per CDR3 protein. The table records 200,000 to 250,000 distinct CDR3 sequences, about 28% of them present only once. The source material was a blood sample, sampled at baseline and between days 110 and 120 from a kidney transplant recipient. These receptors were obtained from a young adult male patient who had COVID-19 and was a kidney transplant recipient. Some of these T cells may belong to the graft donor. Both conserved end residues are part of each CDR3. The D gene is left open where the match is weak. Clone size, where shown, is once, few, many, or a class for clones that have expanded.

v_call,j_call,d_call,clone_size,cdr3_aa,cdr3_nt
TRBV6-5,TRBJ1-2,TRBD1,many,CASRGQTNYGYTF,TGTGCCAGCAGGGGACAGACTAACTATGGCTACACCTTC
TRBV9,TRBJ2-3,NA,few,CASSPGQEDTQYF,TGTGCCAGCAGCCCAGGGCAAGAGGATACGCAGTATTTT
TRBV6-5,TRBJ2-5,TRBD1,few,CASSYSGGMETQYF,TGTGCCAGCAGTTACTCAGGGGGCATGGAGACCCAGTACTTC
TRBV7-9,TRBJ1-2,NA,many,CASSGASYHGKTYGYTF,TGTGCCAGCAGCGGTGCTTCATACCATGGAAAGACCTATGGCTACACCTTC
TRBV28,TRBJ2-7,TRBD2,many,CASTSHGLAGGSSYEQYF,TGTGCCAGCACCTCCCACGGGCTAGCGGGGGGAAGCTCCTACGAGCAGTACTTC
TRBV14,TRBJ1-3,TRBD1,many,CASSQGQGYTIYF,TGTGCCAGCAGCCAAGGACAGGGCTACACCATATATTTT
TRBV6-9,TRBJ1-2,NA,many,CASSCAWPYGKTYGYTF,TGTGCCAGCAGTTGTGCCTGGCCTTACGGAAAGACCTATGGCTACACCTTC
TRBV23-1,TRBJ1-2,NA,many,CASSLVTLRRKTYGYTF,TGCGCCAGCAGTTTGGTCACGCTACGCAGAAAGACCTATGGCTACACCTTC
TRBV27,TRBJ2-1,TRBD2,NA,CASNPGTSGSNEQFF,TGTGCCAGCAACCCAGGGACTAGCGGGAGCAATGAGCAGTTCTTC
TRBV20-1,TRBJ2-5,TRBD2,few,CSASAGGRRTQYF,TGCAGTGCTAGCGCGGGAGGGCGCCGGACCCAGTACTTC
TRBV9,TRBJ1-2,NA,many,CASSPTSNYGYTF,TGTGCCAGCAGCCCGACATCTAATTATGGCTACACCTTC
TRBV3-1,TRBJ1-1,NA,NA,CASSGPGPISIRTEAFF,TGTGCCAGCAGCGGACCTGGTCCCATTTCAATTCGCACTGAAGCTTTCTTT
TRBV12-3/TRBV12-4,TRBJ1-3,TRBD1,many,CASTGQGSFGNTIYF,TGTGCCAGCACGGGACAGGGCTCGTTCGGAAACACCATATATTTT
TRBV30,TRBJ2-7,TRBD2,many,CAWSRLAGGPLEQYF,TGTGCCTGGAGCAGACTAGCGGGAGGTCCTCTCGAGCAGTACTTC
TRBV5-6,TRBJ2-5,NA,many,CASSLVFIQETQYF,TGTGCCAGCAGCTTGGTTTTTATCCAAGAGACCCAGTACTTC
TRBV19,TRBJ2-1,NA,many,CASSQGFTYNEQFF,TGTGCCAGTAGCCAGGGCTTCACCTACAATGAGCAGTTCTTC
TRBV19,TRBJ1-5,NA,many,CASTMGVYSNQPQHF,TGTGCCAGTACCATGGGAGTCTATAGCAATCAGCCCCAGCATTTT
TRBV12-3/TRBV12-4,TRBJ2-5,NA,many,CASSPTGQETQYF,TGTGCCAGCAGCCCTACAGGGCAAGAGACCCAGTACTTC
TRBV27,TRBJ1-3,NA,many,CASIPKQDSGNTIYF,TGTGCCAGCATACCCAAACAGGACTCTGGAAACACCATATATTTT
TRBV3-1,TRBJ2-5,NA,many,CASSAANPISFSETQYF,TGTGCCAGCAGCGCCGCAAATCCCATTTCTTTCTCTGAGACCCAGTACTTC
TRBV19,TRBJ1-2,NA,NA,CASSIPGGGSGANYGYTF,TGTGCCAGTAGTATCCCCGGGGGGGGGTCAGGAGCTAACTATGGCTACACCTTC
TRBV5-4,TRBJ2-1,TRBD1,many,CASSLQGASYNEQFF,TGTGCCAGCAGCTTGCAGGGGGCGTCCTACAATGAGCAGTTCTTC
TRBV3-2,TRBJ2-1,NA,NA,CASSQGSPEGEQFF,TGTGCCAGCAGCCAAGGGTCCCCTGAGGGTGAGCAGTTCTTC
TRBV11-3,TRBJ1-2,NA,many,CASSVSSDLGKTYGYTF,TGTGCCAGCAGCGTAAGCTCCGATCTCGGAAAGACCTATGGCTACACCTTC
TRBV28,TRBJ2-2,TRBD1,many,CASSLRTGGIGELFF,TGTGCCAGCAGTCTAAGGACAGGGGGAATCGGGGAGCTGTTTTTT
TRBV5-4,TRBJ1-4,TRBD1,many,CASSPGQADEKLFF,TGTGCCAGCAGTCCGGGACAGGCGGATGAAAAACTGTTTTTT
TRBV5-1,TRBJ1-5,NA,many,CASSLLGGGNQPQHF,TGCGCCAGCAGCTTATTGGGGGGAGGCAATCAGCCCCAGCATTTT
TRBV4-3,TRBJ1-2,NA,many,CASSRMRGRRKTYGYTF,TGCGCCAGCAGCCGGATGCGAGGACGTCGAAAGACCTATGGCTACACCTTC
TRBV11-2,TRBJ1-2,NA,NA,CASSGESTSRKTHGYTF,TGTGCCAGCAGCGGCGAGTCAACAAGCAGAAAGACCCATGGCTACACCTTC
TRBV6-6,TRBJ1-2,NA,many,CASSPVLGGRKTYGYTF,TGTGCCAGCAGTCCGGTGTTAGGTGGGAGAAAGACCTATGGCTACACCTTC
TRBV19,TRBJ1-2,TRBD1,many,CASSIDLQGKLYGYTF,TGTGCCAGTAGTATAGATCTACAGGGGAAACTCTATGGCTACACCTTC
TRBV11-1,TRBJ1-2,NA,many,CASSCRIKAGKTYGYTF,TGTGCCAGCAGCTGTCGGATTAAGGCTGGAAAGACCTATGGCTACACCTTC
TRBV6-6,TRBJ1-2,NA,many,CASSYDTSSDGYTF,TGTGCCAGCAGTTATGATACATCCTCGGATGGCTACACCTTC
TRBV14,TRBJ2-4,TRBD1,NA,CASSQGRDRFKNIQYF,TGTGCCAGCAGCCAAGGCCGGGACAGGTTCAAAAACATTCAGTACTTC
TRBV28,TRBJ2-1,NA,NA,CASSLARGGGNDNEQFF,TGTGCCAGCAGTTTAGCTCGAGGGGGAGGGAATGACAATGAGCAGTTCTTC
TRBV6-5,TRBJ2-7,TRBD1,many,CASSSTRTGRSDEQYF,TGTGCCAGCAGTTCAACACGGACAGGGCGTAGCGACGAGCAGTACTTC
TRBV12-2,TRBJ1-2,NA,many,CASRGYPTPRKTYGYTF,TGTGCAAGTCGCGGGTATCCGACTCCACGAAAGACCTATGGCTACACCTTC
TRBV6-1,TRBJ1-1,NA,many,CASSEQGFPGNTEAFF,TGTGCCAGCAGTGAACAGGGGTTTCCTGGGAACACTGAAGCTTTCTTT
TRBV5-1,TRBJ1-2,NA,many,CASKRPSVRKTYGYTF,TGCGCCAGCAAACGCCCATCGGTTCGAAAGACCTATGGCTACACCTTC
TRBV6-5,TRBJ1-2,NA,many,CASSYDFSMRKTYGYTF,TGTGCCAGCAGTTATGACTTCTCTATGCGAAAGACCTATGGCTACACCTTC
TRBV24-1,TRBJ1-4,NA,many,CATSDPRTGNEKLFF,TGTGCCACCAGTGACCCCCGGACTGGAAATGAAAAACTGTTTTTT
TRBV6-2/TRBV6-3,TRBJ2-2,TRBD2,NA,CASSYSLGLAGVVTGELFF,TGTGCCAGCAGTTACTCATTGGGACTAGCGGGGGTCGTCACCGGGGAGCTGTTTTTT
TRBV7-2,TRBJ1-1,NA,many,CASTRIMNTEAFF,TGTGCCAGCACCCGCATTATGAACACTGAAGCTTTCTTT
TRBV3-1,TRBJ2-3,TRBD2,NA,CASSQEGRTSGRLDTQYF,TGTGCCAGCAGCCAAGAAGGACGGACTAGCGGGAGATTAGATACGCAGTATTTT
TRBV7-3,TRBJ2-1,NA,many,CASSLTGIARNEQFF,TGTGCCAGCAGCTTAACCGGGATAGCGCGGAATGAGCAGTTCTTC
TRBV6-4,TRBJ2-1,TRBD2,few,CASTYILAGGPNYNEQFF,TGTGCCAGCACCTATATTCTAGCGGGGGGGCCGAATTACAATGAGCAGTTCTTC
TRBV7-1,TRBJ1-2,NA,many,CASSLCYHEGKTYGYTF,TGTGCCAGCAGCCTCTGTTATCACGAGGGAAAGACCTATGGCTACACCTTC
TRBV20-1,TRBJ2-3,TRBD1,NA,CSAQQGARTDTQYF,TGCAGTGCACAACAGGGGGCTCGCACAGATACGCAGTATTTT
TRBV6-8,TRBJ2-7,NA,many,CASIGTYSYEQYF,TGTGCCAGTATCGGGACATACTCCTACGAGCAGTACTTC
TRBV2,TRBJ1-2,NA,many,CASSTSANYGYTF,TGTGCCAGCAGTACCTCAGCTAACTATGGCTACACCTTC
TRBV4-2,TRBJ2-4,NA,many,CASSHPHQGGAKNIQYF,TGTGCCAGCAGCCATCCCCACCAGGGGGGGGCCAAAAACATTCAGTACTTC
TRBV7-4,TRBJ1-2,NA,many,CASSRDYSARKTYGYTF,TGTGCCAGCAGCAGAGACTATTCAGCTCGAAAGACCTATGGCTACACCTTC
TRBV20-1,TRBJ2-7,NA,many,CSATPPGLAETYEQYF,TGCAGTGCCACTCCCCCGGGCTTAGCGGAAACCTACGAGCAGTACTTC
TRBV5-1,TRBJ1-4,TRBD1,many,CASSRGTGGVEELFF,TGCGCCAGCAGCCGCGGGACAGGGGGCGTCGAGGAACTGTTTTTT